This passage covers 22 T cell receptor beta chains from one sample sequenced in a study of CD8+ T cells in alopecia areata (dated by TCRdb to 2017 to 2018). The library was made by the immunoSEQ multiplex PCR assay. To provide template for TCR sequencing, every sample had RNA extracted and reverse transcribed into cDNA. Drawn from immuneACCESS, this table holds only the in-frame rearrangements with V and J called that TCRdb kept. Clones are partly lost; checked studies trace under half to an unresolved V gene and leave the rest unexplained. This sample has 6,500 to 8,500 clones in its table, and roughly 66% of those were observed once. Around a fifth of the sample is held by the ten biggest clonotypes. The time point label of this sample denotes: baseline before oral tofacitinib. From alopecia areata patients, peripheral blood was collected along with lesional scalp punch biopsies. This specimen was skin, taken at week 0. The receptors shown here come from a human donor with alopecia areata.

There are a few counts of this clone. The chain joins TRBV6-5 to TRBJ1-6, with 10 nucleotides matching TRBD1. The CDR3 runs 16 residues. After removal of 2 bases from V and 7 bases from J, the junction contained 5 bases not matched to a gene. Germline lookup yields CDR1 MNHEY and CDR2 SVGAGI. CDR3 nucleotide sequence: TGTGCCAGCAGTTACACCTCGGGACAGGGGAATTCACCCCTCCACTTT. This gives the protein CASSYTSGQGNSPLHF.

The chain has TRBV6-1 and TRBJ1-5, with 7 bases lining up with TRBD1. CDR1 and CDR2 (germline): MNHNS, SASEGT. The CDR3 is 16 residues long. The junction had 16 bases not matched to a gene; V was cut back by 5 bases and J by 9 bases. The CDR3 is CASSQELVGQPLPQHF. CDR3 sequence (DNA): TGTGCCAGCAGTCAAGAGCTGGTGGGACAGCCGCTGCCCCAGCATTTT.

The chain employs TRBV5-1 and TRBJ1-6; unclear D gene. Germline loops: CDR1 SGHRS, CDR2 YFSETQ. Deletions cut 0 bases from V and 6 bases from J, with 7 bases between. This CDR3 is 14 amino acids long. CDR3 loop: CASSLAAANSPLHF. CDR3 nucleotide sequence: TGCGCCAGCAGCTTGGCCGCAGCTAATTCACCCCTCCACTTT.

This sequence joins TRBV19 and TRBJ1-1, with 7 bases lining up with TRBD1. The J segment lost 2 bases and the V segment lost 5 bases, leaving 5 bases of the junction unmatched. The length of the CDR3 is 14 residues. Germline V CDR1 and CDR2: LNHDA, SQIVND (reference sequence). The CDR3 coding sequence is TGTGCCAGTAGTCCGGGGACAGCCAACACTGAAGCTTTCTTT. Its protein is CASSPGTANTEAFF.

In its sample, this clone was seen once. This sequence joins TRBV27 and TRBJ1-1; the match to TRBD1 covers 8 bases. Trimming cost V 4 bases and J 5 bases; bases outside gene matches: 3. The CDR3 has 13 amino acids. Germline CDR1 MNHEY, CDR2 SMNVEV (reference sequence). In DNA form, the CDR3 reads TGTGCCAGCAGTTACACAGGGGGAACTGAAGCTTTCTTT. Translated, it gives CASSYTGGTEAFF.

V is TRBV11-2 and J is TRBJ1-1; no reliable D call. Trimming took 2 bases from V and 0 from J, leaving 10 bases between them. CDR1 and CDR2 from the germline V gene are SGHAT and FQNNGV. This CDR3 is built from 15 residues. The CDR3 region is CASSLFIGMNTEAFF. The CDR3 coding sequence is TGTGCCAGCAGCTTATTCATCGGAATGAACACTGAAGCTTTCTTT.

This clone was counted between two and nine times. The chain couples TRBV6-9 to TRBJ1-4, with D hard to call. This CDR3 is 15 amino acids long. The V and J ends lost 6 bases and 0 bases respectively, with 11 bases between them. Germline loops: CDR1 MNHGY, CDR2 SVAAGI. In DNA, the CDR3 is TGTGCCAGCAGACGAGCGGGAGCAACTAATGAAAAACTGTTTTTT. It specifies CASRRAGATNEKLFF.

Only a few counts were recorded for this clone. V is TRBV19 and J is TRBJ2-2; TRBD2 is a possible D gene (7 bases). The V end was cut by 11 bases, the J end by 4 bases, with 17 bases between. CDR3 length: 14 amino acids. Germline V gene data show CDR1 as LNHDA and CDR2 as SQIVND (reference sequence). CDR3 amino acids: CASRGPPSTGELFF. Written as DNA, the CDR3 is TGTGCCTCGCGGGGGCCGCCCAGCACCGGGGAGCTGTTTTTT.

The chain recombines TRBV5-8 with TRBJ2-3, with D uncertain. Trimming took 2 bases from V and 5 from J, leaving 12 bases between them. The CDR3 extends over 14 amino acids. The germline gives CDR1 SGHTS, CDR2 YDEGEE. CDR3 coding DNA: TGTGCCAGCAGCTTCCTACCAAGGAGAGATACGCAGTATTTT. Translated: CASSFLPRRDTQYF.

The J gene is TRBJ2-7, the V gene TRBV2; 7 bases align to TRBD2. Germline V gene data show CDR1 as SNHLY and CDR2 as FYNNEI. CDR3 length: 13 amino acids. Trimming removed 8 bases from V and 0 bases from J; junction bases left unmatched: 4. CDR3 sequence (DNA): TGTGCCAGCGGGGGGGTCTTCTCCTACGAGCAGTACTTC. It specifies CASGGVFSYEQYF.

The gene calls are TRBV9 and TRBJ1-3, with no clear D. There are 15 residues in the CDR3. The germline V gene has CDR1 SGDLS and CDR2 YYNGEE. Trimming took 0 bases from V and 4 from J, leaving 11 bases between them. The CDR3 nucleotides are TGTGCCAGCAGCGTAGTAGGAGGAAGCGGAAACACCATATATTTT. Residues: CASSVVGGSGNTIYF.

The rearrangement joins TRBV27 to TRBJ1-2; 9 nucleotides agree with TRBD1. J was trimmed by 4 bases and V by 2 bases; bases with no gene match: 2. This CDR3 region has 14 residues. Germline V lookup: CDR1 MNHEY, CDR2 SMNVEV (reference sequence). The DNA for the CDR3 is TGTGCCAGCAGTTTAAGGACAGGGGTCTATGGCTACACCTTC. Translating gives CASSLRTGVYGYTF.

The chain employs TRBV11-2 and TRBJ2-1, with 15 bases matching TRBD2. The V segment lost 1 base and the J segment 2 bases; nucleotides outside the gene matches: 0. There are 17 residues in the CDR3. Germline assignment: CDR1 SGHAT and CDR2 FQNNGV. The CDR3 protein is CASSLGTSGGAYNEQFF. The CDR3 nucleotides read TGTGCCAGCAGCTTAGGGACTAGCGGGGGGGCCTACAATGAGCAGTTCTTC. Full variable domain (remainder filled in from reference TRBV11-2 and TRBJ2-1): EAGVAQSPRYKIIEKRQSVAFWCNPISGHATLYWYQQILGQGPKLLIQFQNNGVVDDSQLPKDRFSAERLKGVDSTLKIQPAKLEDSAVYLCASSLGTSGGAYNEQFFGPGTRLTVL.

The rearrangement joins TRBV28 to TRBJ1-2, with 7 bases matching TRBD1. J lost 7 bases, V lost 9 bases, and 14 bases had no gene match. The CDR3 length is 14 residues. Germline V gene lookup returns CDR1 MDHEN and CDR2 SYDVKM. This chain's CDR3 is CASNKQGRRGGYTF. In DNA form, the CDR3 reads TGTGCCAGTAATAAACAGGGGCGCCGGGGTGGCTACACCTTC.

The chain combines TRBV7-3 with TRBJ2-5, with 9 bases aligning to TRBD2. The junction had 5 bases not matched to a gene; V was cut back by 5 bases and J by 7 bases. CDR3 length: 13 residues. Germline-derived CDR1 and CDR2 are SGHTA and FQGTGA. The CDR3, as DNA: TGTGCCAGCAGCCCCGGCGGGGGGGGGACCCAGTACTTC. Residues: CASSPGGGGTQYF.

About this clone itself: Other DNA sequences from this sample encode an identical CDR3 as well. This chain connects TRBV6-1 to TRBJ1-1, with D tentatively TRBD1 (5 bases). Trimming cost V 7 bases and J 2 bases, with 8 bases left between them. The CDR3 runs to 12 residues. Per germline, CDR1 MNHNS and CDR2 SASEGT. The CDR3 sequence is CASNQGNTEAFF. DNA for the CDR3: TGTGCCAGCAACCAGGGTAACACTGAAGCTTTCTTT.

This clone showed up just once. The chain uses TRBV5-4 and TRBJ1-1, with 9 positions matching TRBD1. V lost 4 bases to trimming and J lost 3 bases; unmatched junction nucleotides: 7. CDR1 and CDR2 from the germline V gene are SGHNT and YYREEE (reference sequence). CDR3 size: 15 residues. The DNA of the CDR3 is TGTGCCAGCAGCCCACCGGGGACAGGGTACACTGAAGCTTTCTTT. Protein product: CASSPPGTGYTEAFF.

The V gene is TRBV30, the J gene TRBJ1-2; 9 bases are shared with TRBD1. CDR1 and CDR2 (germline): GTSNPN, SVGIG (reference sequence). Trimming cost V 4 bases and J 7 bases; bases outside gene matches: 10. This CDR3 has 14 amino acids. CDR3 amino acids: CAWIRTGGEAGYTF. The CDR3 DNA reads TGTGCCTGGATTAGAACAGGGGGCGAGGCTGGCTACACCTTC.

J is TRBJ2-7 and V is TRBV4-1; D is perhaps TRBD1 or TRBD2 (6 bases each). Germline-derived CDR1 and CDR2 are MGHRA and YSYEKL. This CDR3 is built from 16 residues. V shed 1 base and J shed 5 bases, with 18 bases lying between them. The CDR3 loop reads CASSQGTGAASNEQYF. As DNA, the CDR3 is TGCGCCAGCAGCCAAGGCACGGGGGCAGCATCCAACGAGCAGTACTTC.

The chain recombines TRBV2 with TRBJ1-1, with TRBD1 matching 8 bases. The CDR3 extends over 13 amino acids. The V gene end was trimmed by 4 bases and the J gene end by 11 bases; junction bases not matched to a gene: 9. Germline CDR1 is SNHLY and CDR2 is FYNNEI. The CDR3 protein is CASSVDRGGSAFF. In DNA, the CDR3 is TGTGCCAGCAGTGTTGACAGGGGTGGATCGGCTTTCTTT.

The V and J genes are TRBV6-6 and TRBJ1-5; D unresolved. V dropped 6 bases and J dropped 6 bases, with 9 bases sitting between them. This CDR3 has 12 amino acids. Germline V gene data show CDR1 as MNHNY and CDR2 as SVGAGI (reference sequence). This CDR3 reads CASRAGGQPQHF. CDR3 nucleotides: TGTGCCAGCAGGGCTGGAGGTCAGCCCCAGCATTTT.

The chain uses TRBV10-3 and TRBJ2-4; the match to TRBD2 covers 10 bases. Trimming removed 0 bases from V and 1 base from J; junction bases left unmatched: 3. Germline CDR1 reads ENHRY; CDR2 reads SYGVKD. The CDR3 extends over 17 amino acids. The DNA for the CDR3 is TGTGCCATCAGTGAGTCAGGACTAGCGGTCGCCAAAAACATTCAGTACTTC. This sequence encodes CAISESGLAVAKNIQYF.